The 29 T cell receptor beta chains below were found in one sample sequenced in a study of T-cell memory formation after mild COVID-19. TCRdb processed the 5' RACE reads anew with MiXCR; each CDR3 protein has one entry. The sample carries a few hundred thousand distinct CDR3 sequences, about 27% recorded once. Sequenced sample: PBMCs or a T cell subset sorted from them (not recorded which). The receptors derive from an adult woman who had mild COVID-19 (a few samples of this study predate the infection). Cell type and time point are not known.

The chain links TRBV4-2 to TRBJ2-7, with D possibly TRBD2 on 5 matching bases. CDR3 length: 16 amino acids. Looked up from germline, CDR1 is LGHNA and CDR2 is YNFKEQ. Trimming cost V 1 base and J 5 bases, with 18 bases left between them. The CDR3 loop is CASSQVVTDLENEQYF. As DNA, the CDR3 is TGTGCCAGCAGCCAAGTTGTGACGGACTTAGAAAACGAGCAGTACTTC.

The gene calls are TRBV4-1 and TRBJ2-1; no clear D gene. V lost 1 base to trimming and J lost 2 bases, with 12 bases between them. Germline V gene sequence: CDR1 MGHRA, CDR2 YSYEKL. This CDR3 comprises 16 residues. The CDR3 nucleotides are TGCGCCAGCAGCCAAGCGGGTGGAAAAGCCTACAATGAGCAGTTCTTC. As protein: CASSQAGGKAYNEQFF.

This clonotype showed up just a few times. The chain is built from TRBV9 and TRBJ1-2, with TRBD1 matching over 9 bases. The CDR3 is made up of 16 amino acids. Germline CDR1 and CDR2: SGDLS and YYNGEE. V lost 0 bases and J lost 5; bases outside the gene matches: 8. CDR3 coding DNA: TGTGCCAGCAGCGTAGGTGCCCGGGACAGGGATTATGGCTACACCTTC. As protein: CASSVGARDRDYGYTF.

A few counts support this clonotype. This rearrangement joins TRBV20-1 to TRBJ2-1; 7 nucleotides agree with TRBD1. Per the germline V gene, CDR1 is DFQATT and CDR2 is SNEGSKA (reference sequence). The CDR3 is 12 residues long. V gave up 4 bases and J gave up 5 bases; unmatched junction bases: 2. DNA of the CDR3: TGCAGTGCTACGGACAGGAACAATGAGCAGTTCTTC. It translates to CSATDRNNEQFF.

This chain links TRBV7-8 with TRBJ2-4, with D perhaps given as TRBD1 or TRBD2 (5 bases each). CDR1 and CDR2 from the germline V gene are SGHVS and FQNEAQ. The CDR3 loop spans 18 amino acids. The V and J ends lost 0 bases and 1 base respectively, with 16 bases between them. This CDR3 reads CASSLADGEWGAKNIQYF. CDR3 bases: TGTGCCAGCAGCTTAGCAGACGGGGAGTGGGGGGCCAAAAACATTCAGTACTTC.

This sequence joins TRBV20-1 and TRBJ2-2, with D uncertain. Per germline, CDR1 DFQATT and CDR2 SNEGSKA (reference sequence). This CDR3 is built from 17 residues. The V end lost 0 bases, the J end lost 4 bases, and 18 bases lay between the germline ends. CDR3 region: CSARDRSHMSFTGELFF. Here the CDR3 DNA reads TGCAGTGCTAGAGATAGGTCGCACATGAGCTTCACCGGGGAGCTGTTTTTT.

The chain couples TRBV14 to TRBJ2-7, with TRBD1 matching 8 bases. Germline-derived CDR1 and CDR2 are SGHDN and FVKESK. V was pared by 0 bases and J by 5 bases, with 9 bases of the junction left unmatched. The CDR3 is 16 residues long. The CDR3 loop is CASSQDQGAWVDEQYF. The CDR3 DNA is TGTGCCAGCAGCCAAGACCAGGGGGCTTGGGTCGACGAGCAGTACTTC. Supplemented by reference TRBV14 and TRBJ2-7, the full variable domain reads EAGVTQFPSHSVIEKGQTVTLRCDPISGHDNLYWYRRVMGKEIKFLLHFVKESKQDESGMPNNRFLAERTGGTYSTLKVQPAELEDSGVYFCASSQDQGAWVDEQYFGPGTRLTVT.

The chain uses TRBV29-1 and TRBJ2-3; unclear D gene. The CDR3 has 12 amino acids. The V gene's germline CDR1 is SQVTM and CDR2 ANQGSEA. V lost 6 bases, J lost 0 bases, and 7 bases lay in between. CDR3 amino acids: CSVAYSTDTQYF. CDR3 coding DNA: TGCAGCGTGGCCTACAGCACAGATACGCAGTATTTT.

The CDR3 DNA follows: TGTGCCAGCAGCTTAGGGGTTGAATCCTACAATGAGCAGTTCTTC. This codes for CASSLGVESYNEQFF. The rearrangement links TRBV7-2 to TRBJ2-1; D ambiguous. Trimming shortened V by 1 base and J by 1 base, and 8 bases separated the two germline ends. CDR1 and CDR2 from the germline V gene are SGHTA and FQGNSA. The CDR3 covers 15 residues.

This clonotype was observed a few times. The gene calls are TRBV7-3 and TRBJ2-1; the match to TRBD1 covers 8 bases. Germline V gene sequence: CDR1 SGHTA, CDR2 FQGTGA. With V trimmed by 5 bases and J by 0 bases, 3 bases remained unmatched. The CDR3 is 15 residues long. The CDR3 here is CASSLDRVSYNEQFF. The CDR3 coding sequence is TGTGCCAGCAGCCTGGACAGGGTCTCCTACAATGAGCAGTTCTTC.

The rearrangement uses TRBV7-9 and TRBJ2-5; D possibly corresponds to TRBD2 (5 bases). CDR3 length: 16 amino acids. Germline V gene data show CDR1 as SEHNR and CDR2 as FQNEAQ (reference sequence). V was trimmed by 2 bases and J by 4 bases, leaving 17 bases between them. The CDR3 sequence is CASSLPGSGMSETQYF. The CDR3 nucleotides are TGTGCCAGCAGCTTACCGGGGTCCGGCATGTCAGAGACCCAGTACTTC.

In this sample, this clonotype turned up a few times. V gene TRBV15 combines with J gene TRBJ1-1, with D possibly TRBD1 on 5 matching bases. Germline CDR1 reads LNHNV; CDR2 reads YYDKDF (reference sequence). Trimming stripped 0 bases from V and 4 bases from J, with 15 bases between. CDR3 length: 16 residues. The CDR3 DNA follows: TGTGCCACCAGCAGAGATCGCCAGGGTGGGACCACTGAAGCTTTCTTT. Protein product: CATSRDRQGGTTEAFF.

The count of this clonotype is one. V is TRBV20-1 and J is TRBJ1-1; D uncertain. Trimming pared 3 bases from V and 7 bases from J, leaving 12 bases between. This CDR3 is built from 12 residues. Germline values: CDR1 DFQATT, CDR2 SNEGSKA (reference sequence). DNA for the CDR3: TGCAGTGCTAGGCGCGGGCTGGATGAAGCTTTCTTT. It specifies CSARRGLDEAFF.

In its sample, this clonotype was seen a few times. The chain employs TRBV30 and TRBJ2-1, with TRBD1 matching over 7 bases. The CDR3 is 13 residues long. The junction had 9 bases not matched to a gene; V was cut back by 7 bases and J by 6 bases. The germline V gene encodes CDR1 GTSNPN and CDR2 SVGIG (reference sequence). The CDR3 region has the DNA TGTGCCTTGACAGGGCCCACTGGCAATGAGCAGTTCTTC. Protein product: CALTGPTGNEQFF. The whole variable domain, filled in from reference TRBV30 and TRBJ2-1, reads SQTIHQWPATLVQPVGSPLSLECTVEGTSNPNLYWYRQAAGRGLQLLFYSVGIGQISSEVPQNLSASRPQDRQFILSSKKLLLSDSGFYLCALTGPTGNEQFFGPGTRLTVL.

The rearrangement joins TRBV2 to TRBJ1-6; 8 bases are shared with TRBD1. CDR1 is SNHLY, CDR2 FYNNEI, per germline. V lost 6 bases to trimming and J lost 8 bases; unmatched junction nucleotides: 12. The CDR3 has 16 residues. CDR3 protein: CASRPYQGQDDSPLHF. In nucleotides, the CDR3 is TGTGCCAGCAGACCATATCAGGGACAGGACGATTCACCCCTCCACTTT.

V usage is TRBV30 and J usage is TRBJ1-2; 7 bases fit TRBD1. The length of the CDR3 is 13 residues. Trimming cost V 3 bases and J 3 bases; bases outside gene matches: 4. Germline CDR1 reads GTSNPN; CDR2 reads SVGIG (reference sequence). Here the CDR3 DNA reads TGTGCCTGGAGCCCCGGACAGGACTATGGCTACACCTTC. It is translated as CAWSPGQDYGYTF.

The gene calls are TRBV6-1 and TRBJ1-1; D uncertain. With 1 base removed from V and 10 bases from J, the gap between germline ends came to 16 bases. CDR1 and CDR2 (germline): MNHNS, SASEGT. The length of the CDR3 is 14 residues. CDR3 loop: CASSEVGSQAGAFF. In DNA, the CDR3 is TGTGCCAGCAGTGAAGTCGGGTCCCAGGCTGGAGCTTTCTTT.

This rearrangement joins TRBV9 to TRBJ2-6; possible D gene TRBD2, 5 bases. The CDR3 contains 13 residues. Germline V gene sequence: CDR1 SGDLS, CDR2 YYNGEE. Trimming shortened V by 7 bases and J by 2 bases, and 7 bases separated the two germline ends. The chain's CDR3 is CASAGPGANVLTF. CDR3 DNA sequence: TGTGCCAGCGCGGGTCCTGGGGCCAACGTCCTGACTTTC.

This clonotype was detected a few times. This rearrangement joins TRBV20-1 to TRBJ2-6, with unresolved D. The CDR3 is 14 amino acids. Between the trimmed V and J ends, which lost 1 base and 0 bases, there was a span of 4 bases. CDR1 DFQATT and CDR2 SNEGSKA come from the germline V gene (reference sequence). CDR3 DNA: TGCAGTGCTAGAGTGAACTCTGGGGCCAACGTCCTGACTTTC. The encoded protein is CSARVNSGANVLTF.

V is TRBV19 and J is TRBJ2-7, with unresolved D. This CDR3 spans 13 amino acids. Trimming stripped 6 bases from V and 3 bases from J, with 12 bases between. Germline V gene lookup returns CDR1 LNHDA and CDR2 SQIVND (reference sequence). The CDR3 protein is CASSPAPYYEQYF. CDR3 DNA: TGTGCCAGTAGCCCGGCTCCGTACTACGAGCAGTACTTC.

The CDR3 nucleotides are TGCAGCGTTAGACAGGGGGCCGCCTACGAGCAGTACTTC. Protein sequence: CSVRQGAAYEQYF. J is TRBJ2-7 and V is TRBV29-1; 10 bases fit TRBD1. The germline V gene encodes CDR1 SQVTM and CDR2 ANQGSEA. V was pared by 5 bases and J by 2 bases, with 3 bases of the junction left unmatched. This CDR3 comprises 13 residues.

The genes are TRBV6-2 or TRBV6-3 and TRBJ2-1; 7 bases line up with TRBD1. There are 15 residues in the CDR3. CDR1 is MNHEY, CDR2 SVGEGT, per germline. After removal of 2 bases from V and 6 bases from J, the junction contained 7 bases not matched to a gene. CDR3 residues: CASSYGGQASNEQFF. The DNA for the CDR3 is TGTGCCAGCAGTTACGGCGGACAGGCCTCCAATGAGCAGTTCTTC.

The CDR3 spells CASSLAPGSGANVLTF. CDR3 bases: TGTGCCAGCAGCTTAGCGCCAGGCTCTGGGGCCAACGTCCTGACTTTC. This chain uses TRBV7-9 with TRBJ2-6; no reliable D call. Germline CDR1 and CDR2: SEHNR and FQNEAQ (reference sequence). The V end was cut by 0 bases, the J end by 0 bases, with 6 bases between. The CDR3 loop spans 16 amino acids. Together with reference TRBV7-9 and TRBJ2-6, the CDR3 gives the full variable domain: DTGVSQNPRHKITKRGQNVTFRCDPISEHNRLYWYRQTLGQGPEFLTYFQNEAQLEKSRLLSDRFSAERPKGSFSTLEIQRTEQGDSAMYLCASSLAPGSGANVLTFGAGSRLTVL.

The chain links TRBV15 to TRBJ1-1, with 7 bases fitting TRBD1. Germline V gives CDR1 LNHNV, CDR2 YYDKDF (reference sequence). This CDR3 has 15 residues. J was trimmed by 4 bases and V by 0 bases; bases with no gene match: 5. The CDR3 DNA sequence: TGTGCCACCAGCAGAGAGGGGGAGGGGGCCACTGAAGCTTTCTTT. Its protein product is CATSREGEGATEAFF.

The chain carries TRBV4-1 and TRBJ1-4, with 8 bases fitting TRBD1. The ends lost 5 bases at V and 5 bases at J; junction bases unmatched: 4. The CDR3 has 14 amino acids. Germline loops: CDR1 MGHRA, CDR2 YSYEKL. CDR3 protein: CASSAGQVNEKLFF. The CDR3 coding sequence is TGCGCCAGCAGCGCGGGACAGGTCAATGAAAAACTGTTTTTT.

The chain uses TRBV7-8 and TRBJ2-3; 13 positions match TRBD2. The V gene's germline CDR1 is SGHVS and CDR2 FQNEAQ. This CDR3 spans 19 amino acids. Trimming took 5 bases from V and 2 from J; bases not matched to a gene: 13. The DNA for the CDR3 is TGTGCCAGCAGCCCTCGGGGGGGACTAGCGGGATTGTCCACAGATACGCAGTATTTT. It encodes CASSPRGGLAGLSTDTQYF.

The chain employs TRBV29-1 and TRBJ2-7, with TRBD2 as a possible D gene (5 bases). Per germline, CDR1 SQVTM and CDR2 ANQGSEA. The length of the CDR3 is 15 residues. Deletions cut 6 bases from V and 0 bases from J, with 18 bases between. The CDR3 protein is CSVRGGLSRSYEQYF. The CDR3 region has the DNA TGCAGCGTAAGAGGCGGACTCTCGCGCTCCTACGAGCAGTACTTC.

This clonotype has a handful of counts. The chain couples TRBV6-2 or TRBV6-3 to TRBJ2-5; D is possibly TRBD1 (6 bases). The germline V gene encodes CDR1 MNHEY and CDR2 SVGEGT. CDR3 size: 15 residues. Trimming removed 6 bases from V and 1 base from J, with 15 bases in between. CDR3 loop: CASRYRDTLQETQYF. The CDR3 DNA is TGTGCCAGCAGATACCGGGACACCCTCCAAGAGACCCAGTACTTC.

The chain couples TRBV5-1 to TRBJ2-1, with 10 bases that match TRBD2. Germline CDR1 reads SGHRS; CDR2 reads YFSETQ. V shed 1 base and J 9 bases; nucleotides not matched to a gene: 7. The length of the CDR3 is 15 residues. In nucleotides, the CDR3 is TGCGCCAGCAGCTTGAGCGGGAGGGCCTTGAGTGAGCAGTTCTTC. It yields the protein CASSLSGRALSEQFF.